The 2 T cell receptor beta chains reported below all come from one sample, sequenced in a study of OX40 agonist ivuxolimab in advanced cancers. This table comes from immunoSEQ multiplex PCR, and its TCRdb copy is limited to in-frame clones, with some not included. The table records fewer than 70,000 clones, around 90% of them present only once. Specimen: CD4+ or CD8+ T cells sorted from blood, collected in a trial of the OX40 agonist ivuxolimab. Receptor source: an adult with an advanced solid tumor such as melanoma, head and neck, liver or kidney cancer.

The V and J genes are TRBV7-8 and TRBJ2-7, with no clear D. Per germline, CDR1 SGHVS and CDR2 FQNEAQ. The CDR3 length is 13 residues. Trimming pared 3 bases from V and 2 bases from J, leaving 8 bases between. CDR3 sequence reads: CASSLDRTYEQYF. The CDR3 DNA reads TGTGCCAGCAGCTTGGATAGAACCTACGAGCAGTACTTC.

The V and J genes are TRBV9 and TRBJ2-1; 8 nucleotides match TRBD2. V shed 0 bases and J 15 bases; nucleotides not matched to a gene: 8. Germline loops: CDR1 SGDLS, CDR2 YYNGEE. This CDR3 is 13 amino acids long. CDR3 residues: CASSVAPAGEVFF. The CDR3 coding sequence is TGTGCCAGCAGCGTAGCCCCAGCGGGAGAGGTGTTCTTC.